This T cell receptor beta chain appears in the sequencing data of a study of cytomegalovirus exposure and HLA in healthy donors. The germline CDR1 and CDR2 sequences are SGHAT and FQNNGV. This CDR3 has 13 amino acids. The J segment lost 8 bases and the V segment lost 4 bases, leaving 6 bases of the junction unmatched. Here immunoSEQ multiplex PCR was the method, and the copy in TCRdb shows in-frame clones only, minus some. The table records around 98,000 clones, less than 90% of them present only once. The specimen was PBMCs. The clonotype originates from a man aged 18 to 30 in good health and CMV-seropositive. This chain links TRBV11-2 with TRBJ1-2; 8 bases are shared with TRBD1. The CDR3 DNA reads TGTGCCAGCAGCTCTCAGGGGGCTGGGGGCTACACCTTC. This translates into CASSSQGAGGYTF.